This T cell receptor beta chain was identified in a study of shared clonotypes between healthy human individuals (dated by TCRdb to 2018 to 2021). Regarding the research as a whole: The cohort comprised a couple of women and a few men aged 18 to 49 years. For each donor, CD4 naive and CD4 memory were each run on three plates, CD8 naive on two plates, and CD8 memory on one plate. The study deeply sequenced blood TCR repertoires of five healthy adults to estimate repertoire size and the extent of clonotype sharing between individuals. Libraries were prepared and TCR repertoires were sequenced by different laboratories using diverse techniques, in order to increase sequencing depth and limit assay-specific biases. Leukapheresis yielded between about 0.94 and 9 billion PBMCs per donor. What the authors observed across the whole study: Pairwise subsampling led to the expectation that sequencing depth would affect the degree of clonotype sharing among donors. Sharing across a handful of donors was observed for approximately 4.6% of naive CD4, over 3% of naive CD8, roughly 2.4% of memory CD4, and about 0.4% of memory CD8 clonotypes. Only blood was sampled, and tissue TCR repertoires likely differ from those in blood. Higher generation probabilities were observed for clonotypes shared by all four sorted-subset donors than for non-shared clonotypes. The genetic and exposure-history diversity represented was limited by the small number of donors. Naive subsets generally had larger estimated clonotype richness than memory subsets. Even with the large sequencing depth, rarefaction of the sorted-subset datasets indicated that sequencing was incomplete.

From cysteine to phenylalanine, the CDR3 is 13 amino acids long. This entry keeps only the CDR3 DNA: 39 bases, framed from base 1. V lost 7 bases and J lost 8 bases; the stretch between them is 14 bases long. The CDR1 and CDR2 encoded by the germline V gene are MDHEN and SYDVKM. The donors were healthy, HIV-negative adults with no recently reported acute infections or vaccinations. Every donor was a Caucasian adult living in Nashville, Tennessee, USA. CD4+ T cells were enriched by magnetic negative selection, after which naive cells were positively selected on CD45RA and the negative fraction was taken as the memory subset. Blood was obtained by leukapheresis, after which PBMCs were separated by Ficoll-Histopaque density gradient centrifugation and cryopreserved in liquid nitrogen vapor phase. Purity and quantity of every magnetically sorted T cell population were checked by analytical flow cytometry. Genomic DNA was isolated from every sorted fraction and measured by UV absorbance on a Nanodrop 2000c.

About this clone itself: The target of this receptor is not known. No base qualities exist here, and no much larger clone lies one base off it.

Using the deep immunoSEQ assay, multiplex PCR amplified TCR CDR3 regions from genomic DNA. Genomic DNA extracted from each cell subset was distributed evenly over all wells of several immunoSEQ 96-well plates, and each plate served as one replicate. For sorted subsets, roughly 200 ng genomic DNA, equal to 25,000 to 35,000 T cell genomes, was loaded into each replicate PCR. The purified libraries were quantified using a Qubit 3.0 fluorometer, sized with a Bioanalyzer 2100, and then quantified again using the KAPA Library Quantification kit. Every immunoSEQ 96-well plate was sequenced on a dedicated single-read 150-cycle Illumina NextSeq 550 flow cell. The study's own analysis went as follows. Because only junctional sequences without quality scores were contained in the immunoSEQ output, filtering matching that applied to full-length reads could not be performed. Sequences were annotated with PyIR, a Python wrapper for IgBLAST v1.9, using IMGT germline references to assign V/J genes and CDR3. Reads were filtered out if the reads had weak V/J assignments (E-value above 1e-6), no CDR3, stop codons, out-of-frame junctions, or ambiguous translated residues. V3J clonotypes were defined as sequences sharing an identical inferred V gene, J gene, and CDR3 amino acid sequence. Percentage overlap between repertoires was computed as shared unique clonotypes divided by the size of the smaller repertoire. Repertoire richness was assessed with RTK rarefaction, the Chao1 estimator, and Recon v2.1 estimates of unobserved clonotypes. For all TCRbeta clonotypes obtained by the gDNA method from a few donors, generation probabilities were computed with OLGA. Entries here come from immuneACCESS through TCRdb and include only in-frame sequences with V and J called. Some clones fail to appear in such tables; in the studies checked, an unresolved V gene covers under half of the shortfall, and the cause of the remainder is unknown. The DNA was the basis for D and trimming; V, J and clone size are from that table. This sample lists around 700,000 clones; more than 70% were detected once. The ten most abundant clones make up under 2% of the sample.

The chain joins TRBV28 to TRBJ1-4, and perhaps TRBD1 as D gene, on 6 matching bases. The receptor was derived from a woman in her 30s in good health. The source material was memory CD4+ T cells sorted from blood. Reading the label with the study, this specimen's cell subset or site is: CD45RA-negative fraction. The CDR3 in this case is CASIQGRGEKLFF. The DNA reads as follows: TGTGCCAGCATCCAGGGGAGGGGCGAAAAACTGTTTTTT.